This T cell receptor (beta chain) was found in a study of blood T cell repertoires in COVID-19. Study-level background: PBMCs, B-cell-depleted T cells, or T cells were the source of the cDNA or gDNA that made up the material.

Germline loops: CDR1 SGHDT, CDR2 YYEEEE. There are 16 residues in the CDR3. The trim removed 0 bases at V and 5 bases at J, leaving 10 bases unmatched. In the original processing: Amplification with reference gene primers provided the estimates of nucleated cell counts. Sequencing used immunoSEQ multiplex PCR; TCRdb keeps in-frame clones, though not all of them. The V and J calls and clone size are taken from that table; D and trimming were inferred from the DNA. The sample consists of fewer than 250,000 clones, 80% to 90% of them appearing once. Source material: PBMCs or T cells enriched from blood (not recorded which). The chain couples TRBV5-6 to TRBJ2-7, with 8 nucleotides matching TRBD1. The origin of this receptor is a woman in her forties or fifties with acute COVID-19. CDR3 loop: CASSLAAGQGVHEQYF. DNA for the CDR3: TGTGCCAGCAGCTTGGCCGCAGGACAGGGTGTCCACGAGCAGTACTTC.